Sequencing of this T cell receptor beta chain was carried out in a study of tumor-infiltrating lymphocytes in primary liver carcinoma. The investigators made TCR beta cDNA from 500 ng total RNA, using a constant-region primer. Three nested multiplex PCR rounds, a slightly modified ARM-PCR, produced the libraries for TCR beta. A single record per CDR3 protein comes from TCRdb applying MiXCR to the multiplex PCR reads. The table records 80,000 or so distinct CDR3 sequences, 71% of them present only once. Unsorted bulk tissue of about 20-32 mg yielded co-extracted RNA and DNA. As for this clonotype: One end of the junction varies from germline; a read error may be responsible.

Sequencing input: liver tumor tissue from sampling region 4. Noted subset: tumor region T4, right-lateral pole. The TCR comes from a woman aged 55 to 70 with primary liver carcinoma and hepatitis B virus infection.

CDR3 DNA: TGTGCCGGCAGCCAAGATCTTGGCGTGAGGGCCTTTGAGCAGTTCTTC. Amino acids: CAGSQDLGVRAFEQFF. The chain recombines TRBV14 with TRBJ2-1; TRBD2 is a possible D gene (5 bases). From germline, CDR1 is SGHDN and CDR2 FVKESK. This CDR3 region has 16 residues.